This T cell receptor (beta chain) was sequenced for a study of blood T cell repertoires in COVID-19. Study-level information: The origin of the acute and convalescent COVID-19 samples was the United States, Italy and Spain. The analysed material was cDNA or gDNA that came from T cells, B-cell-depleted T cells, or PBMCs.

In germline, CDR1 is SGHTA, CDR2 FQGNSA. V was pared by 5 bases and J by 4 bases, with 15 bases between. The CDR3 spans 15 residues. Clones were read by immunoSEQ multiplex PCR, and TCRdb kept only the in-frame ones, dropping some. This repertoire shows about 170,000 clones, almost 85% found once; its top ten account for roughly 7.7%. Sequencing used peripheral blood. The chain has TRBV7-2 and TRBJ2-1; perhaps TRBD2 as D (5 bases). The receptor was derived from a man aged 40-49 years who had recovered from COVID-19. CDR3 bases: TGTGCCAGCAGCCCCGGGTCTAGCCTTTACAATGAGCAGTTCTTC. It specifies CASSPGSSLYNEQFF.